The 29 T cell receptor beta chains below come from one sample, sequenced in a study of shared clonotypes between healthy human individuals. The method was immunoSEQ multiplex PCR; TCRdb's version includes in-frame clones alone and lacks a portion of them. This table has about 1.9 million clones, just over 90% appearing once. Naive CD8 cells comprised CD45RO-negative, CCR7-positively selected cells, excluding terminally differentiated effector memory CD45RA+ cells. The sample was naive CD8+ T cells from PBMCs. These receptors all come from a man between 18 and 29 years old in good health. Some clones in this sample may be carry-over from other donors' samples.

This clone was recorded once. V is TRBV11-2 and J is TRBJ1-1; tentatively, D is TRBD1 (5 bases). V lost 2 bases to trimming and J lost 10 bases, with 17 bases between them. The CDR3 contains 14 residues. Germline V lookup: CDR1 SGHAT, CDR2 FQNNGV. The CDR3 spells CASSLFGAGPVAFF. The CDR3 DNA follows: TGTGCCAGCAGCTTATTCGGTGCAGGGCCAGTAGCTTTCTTT. Variable domain in full (rest from reference TRBV11-2 and TRBJ1-1): EAGVAQSPRYKIIEKRQSVAFWCNPISGHATLYWYQQILGQGPKLLIQFQNNGVVDDSQLPKDRFSAERLKGVDSTLKIQPAKLEDSAVYLCASSLFGAGPVAFFGQGTRLTVV.

On this clone: Other DNA sequences in the sample encode the same CDR3. The J gene is TRBJ2-1, the V gene TRBV29-1, with 7 bases aligning to TRBD1. The junction had 5 bases not matched to a gene; V was cut back by 8 bases and J by 1 base. The CDR3 totals 13 residues. Germline V CDR1 and CDR2: SQVTM, ANQGSEA. This chain's CDR3 is CSLRDRSYNEQFF. CDR3 DNA sequence: TGCAGCCTCCGGGACAGATCCTACAATGAGCAGTTCTTC.

The rearrangement uses TRBV4-1 and TRBJ1-2; D perhaps matches TRBD1 (5 bases). Germline V gene sequence: CDR1 MGHRA, CDR2 YSYEKL. V shed 6 bases and J shed 0 bases, with 17 bases lying between them. The CDR3 sequence is 16 residues long. The CDR3 DNA is TGCGCCAGCAGAGCGGCGGGGCTGGGGGCTAACTATGGCTACACCTTC. It translates to CASRAAGLGANYGYTF.

This chain connects TRBV25-1 to TRBJ2-3; D ambiguous. Trimming took off 4 bases at V and 4 bases at J, with 21 bases between the two ends. CDR3 length: 17 amino acids. Germline assignment: CDR1 MGHDK and CDR2 SYGVNS. The CDR3 DNA reads TGTGCCAGCAGTGGACCGATGAGCGAGCTTTCCGCAGATACGCAGTATTTT. It codes for CASSGPMSELSADTQYF.

A word on this clone: A junction boundary mismatches the germline segment, possibly from a read error. The V call is TRBV28, the J call TRBJ1-4; TRBD1 might be the D (5 bases). Germline V lookup: CDR1 MDHEN, CDR2 SYDVKM. The CDR3 covers 16 residues. Here the CDR3 DNA reads TGTGCCAGCAGTTTGCTGGGGGGGTATCCTAACGAAAAACTGTTTTTT. Translation gives CASSLLGGYPNEKLFF. The entire variable domain, with the rest obtained from reference TRBV28 and TRBJ1-4, is as follows: DVKVTQSSRYLVKRTGEKVFLECVQDMDHENMFWYRQDPGLGLRLIYFSYDVKMKEKGDIPEGYSVSREKKERFSLILESASTNQTSMYLCASSLLGGYPNEKLFFGSGTQLSVL.

The chain employs TRBV7-2 and TRBJ1-5; no reliable D call. The V gene's germline CDR1 is SGHTA and CDR2 FQGNSA. The V gene lost 1 base and the J gene lost 2 bases, with 12 bases spanning the gap. This CDR3 spans 16 amino acids. The CDR3, as DNA: TGTGCCAGCAGCTTAGGACCGCTGTCTGGCAATCAGCCCCAGCATTTT. Translating it yields CASSLGPLSGNQPQHF.

The table lists this clone with a count of one. V gene TRBV2 combines with J gene TRBJ1-5, with D unresolved. V lost 2 bases to trimming and J lost 4 bases, with 9 bases between them. Germline V CDR1 and CDR2: SNHLY, FYNNEI. The CDR3 is made up of 14 amino acids. The CDR3 is CASSEFSGNQPQHF. The CDR3 DNA follows: TGTGCCAGCAGTGAATTTTCGGGGAATCAGCCCCAGCATTTT.

In its sample, this clone was seen once. Other DNA sequences in this sample translate to the same CDR3. This sequence joins TRBV6-6 and TRBJ2-3, with D perhaps assigned TRBD1 or TRBD2 (5 bases each). The CDR3 has 14 residues. Trimming took 2 bases from V and 0 from J, leaving 6 bases between them. The germline V gene encodes CDR1 MNHNY and CDR2 SVGAGI (reference sequence). CDR3 DNA sequence: TGTGCCAGCAGTTACGGGGGTAGCACAGATACGCAGTATTTT. It yields the protein CASSYGGSTDTQYF.

This clone was seen a few times. The V gene is TRBV9, the J gene TRBJ1-1, with TRBD1 matching 8 bases. Germline values: CDR1 SGDLS, CDR2 YYNGEE. This CDR3 is 14 amino acids long. The V segment lost 5 bases and the J segment 6 bases; nucleotides outside the gene matches: 9. The CDR3 is CASRSPDRDAEAFF. The CDR3, as DNA: TGTGCCAGCAGAAGTCCGGACAGGGACGCTGAAGCTTTCTTT.

V usage is TRBV6-1 and J usage is TRBJ2-7; D remains ambiguous. Germline V gene lookup returns CDR1 MNHNS and CDR2 SASEGT. The V and J ends lost 1 base and 0 bases respectively, with 10 bases between them. The CDR3 is 15 residues long. The CDR3 coding sequence is TGTGCCAGCAGTGAAGGGACGGCGAGCTCCTACGAGCAGTACTTC. Translation: CASSEGTASSYEQYF.

CDR3 DNA sequence: TGTGCCAGGGCCGGACGGGAGCCCAATGAGCAGTTCTTC. Protein product: CARAGREPNEQFF. The chain employs TRBV2 and TRBJ2-1; D perhaps matches TRBD2 (6 bases). Germline V gives CDR1 SNHLY, CDR2 FYNNEI. The CDR3 is made up of 13 amino acids. Between the trimmed V and J ends, which lost 9 bases and 6 bases, there was a span of 15 bases.

This clone has only a few counts. The chain has TRBV4-3 and TRBJ2-2, with D perhaps matching TRBD1 or TRBD2 (6 bases each). This CDR3 comprises 15 residues. V shed 4 bases and J shed 4 bases, with 13 bases lying between them. The germline V gene encodes CDR1 LGHNA and CDR2 YSLEER. The CDR3 nucleotides are TGCGCCAGCAGCCGGGGGCGGGACCGCACCGGGGAGCTGTTTTTT. It specifies CASSRGRDRTGELFF.

This clone occurred once. This chain uses TRBV4-2 with TRBJ1-2; D perhaps matches TRBD1 (5 bases). This CDR3 contains 15 residues. CDR1 LGHNA and CDR2 YNFKEQ come from the germline V gene. Trimming stripped 0 bases from V and 4 bases from J, with 12 bases between. The CDR3, as DNA: TGTGCCAGCAGCCAAGATCGGGGGGATGGCTATGGCTACACCTTC. Protein product: CASSQDRGDGYGYTF.

This clone was seen just once. CDR3 bases: TGTGCCAGCAGTGAACTCAACGGGGCTTTCTTT. Translating gives CASSELNGAFF. This chain links TRBV2 with TRBJ1-1; no reliable D call. CDR1 and CDR2 (germline): SNHLY, FYNNEI. The CDR3 runs 11 residues. Trimming removed 2 bases at V and 11 bases at J, with 9 bases between. Together with reference TRBV2 and TRBJ1-1, the CDR3 gives the full variable domain: EPEVTQTPSHQVTQMGQEVILRCVPISNHLYFYWYRQILGQKVEFLVSFYNNEISEKSEIFDDQFSVERPDGSNFTLKIRSTKLEDSAMYFCASSELNGAFFGQGTRLTVV.

The chain joins TRBV10-3 to TRBJ2-5, with 10 bases that match TRBD2. This CDR3 has 14 residues. The V and J ends lost 2 bases and 12 bases, in that order; junction bases with no gene match: 9. The V gene's germline CDR1 is ENHRY and CDR2 SYGVKD. CDR3 sequence (DNA): TGTGCCATCAGTGAGGGACTAGCGGAAGCCTTAAAGTACTTC. Translation gives CAISEGLAEALKYF.

The chain uses TRBV25-1 and TRBJ2-3, with TRBD1 identical over 9 bases. The V segment lost 6 bases and the J segment 3 bases; nucleotides outside the gene matches: 4. The CDR3 has 14 amino acids. Germline CDR1 reads MGHDK; CDR2 reads SYGVNS. CDR3 DNA sequence: TGTGCCAGCAGCCGGGACAGGGCGACAGATACGCAGTATTTT. Its translation: CASSRDRATDTQYF.

The chain recombines TRBV28 with TRBJ2-1; no clear D gene. Trimming pared 6 bases from V and 0 bases from J, leaving 12 bases between. From germline, CDR1 is MDHEN and CDR2 SYDVKM. CDR3 size: 15 residues. The CDR3 reads CASRADSSSYNEQFF. Here the CDR3 DNA reads TGTGCCAGCAGAGCTGACTCTAGCTCCTACAATGAGCAGTTCTTC.

The rearrangement uses TRBV7-3 and TRBJ2-1; D possibly uses TRBD1 or TRBD2 (5 bases each). This CDR3 is 14 amino acids long. The germline V and J ends were trimmed by 1 base and 8 bases, with 12 bases remaining between them. CDR1 and CDR2 from the germline V gene are SGHTA and FQGTGA. The CDR3, as DNA: TGTGCCAGCAGCTTAAGGCAGGGTAGCGATGAGCAGTTCTTC. It translates to CASSLRQGSDEQFF.

Written as DNA, the CDR3 is TGTGCCAGCAGCCAAGAAAGGGGCCAAGAGACCCAGTACTTC. This gives the protein CASSQERGQETQYF. The gene calls are TRBV4-2 and TRBJ2-5; D perhaps matches TRBD1 (5 bases). CDR3 size: 14 residues. The V and J ends lost 0 bases and 1 base respectively, with 6 bases between them. In germline, CDR1 is LGHNA, CDR2 YNFKEQ.

The chain has TRBV9 and TRBJ2-3, with 10 bases lining up with TRBD2. There are 16 residues in the CDR3. The V gene's germline CDR1 is SGDLS and CDR2 YYNGEE. J gave up 2 bases and V 3 bases, and 6 bases lay outside the gene matches. The CDR3 sequence: CASSATAGGHTDTQYF. The CDR3 DNA reads TGTGCCAGCAGCGCTACAGCGGGAGGGCACACAGATACGCAGTATTTT.

Points on this clone: This CDR3 is also generated by other DNA sequences in the sample. This chain links TRBV27 with TRBJ1-2, with 7 bases matching TRBD1. Germline V gene data show CDR1 as MNHEY and CDR2 as SMNVEV (reference sequence). V shed 2 bases and J 6 bases; nucleotides not matched to a gene: 6. This CDR3 is 14 amino acids long. CDR3 in DNA: TGTGCCAGCAGTTTACGACAGGGCTGGGATGGCTACACCTTC. This gives the protein CASSLRQGWDGYTF.

The chain links TRBV29-1 to TRBJ2-5, with TRBD1 identical over 10 bases. This CDR3 comprises 15 residues. Per germline, CDR1 SQVTM and CDR2 ANQGSEA. The V segment lost 3 bases and the J segment 8 bases; nucleotides outside the gene matches: 12. The CDR3 sequence is CSVDSGTGEGGTQYF. The CDR3 nucleotides read TGCAGCGTTGATTCGGGGACAGGGGAAGGGGGAACCCAGTACTTC.

J is TRBJ2-5 and V is TRBV11-2; D is unresolved. Germline V CDR1 and CDR2: SGHAT, FQNNGV. With 0 bases removed from V and 4 bases from J, the gap between germline ends came to 12 bases. The CDR3 is 15 residues long. In DNA form, the CDR3 reads TGTGCCAGCAGCTTAGAACTGGCCTCCCGAGAGACCCAGTACTTC. Translated, it gives CASSLELASRETQYF.

V and J are TRBV7-9 and TRBJ1-1; 8 positions agree with TRBD1. Germline assignment: CDR1 SEHNR and CDR2 FQNEAQ (reference sequence). CDR3 length: 16 residues. V shed 4 bases, J shed 0 bases, and the junction held 7 bases outside the gene matches. The CDR3 region has the DNA TGTGCCAGCAGCTCGCGAAGACAGGGGATGAACACTGAAGCTTTCTTT. It is translated as CASSSRRQGMNTEAFF.

Only one count was recorded for this clone. The chain links TRBV14 to TRBJ2-5; unclear D gene. V was trimmed by 0 bases and J by 6 bases, leaving 11 bases between them. Germline loops: CDR1 SGHDN, CDR2 FVKESK. This CDR3 spans 14 amino acids. The CDR3 sequence is CASSQDLLGKTQYF. CDR3 bases: TGTGCCAGCAGCCAAGACCTGTTGGGGAAGACCCAGTACTTC.

About this clone: Different DNA sequences within this sample yield the same CDR3. The chain has TRBV6-5 and TRBJ2-2; D not certain. Germline V lookup: CDR1 MNHEY, CDR2 SVGAGI. V was trimmed by 2 bases and J by 2 bases, leaving 3 bases between them. The CDR3 runs 13 residues. CDR3 amino acids: CASSYPNTGELFF. The DNA of the CDR3 is TGTGCCAGCAGTTACCCCAACACCGGGGAGCTGTTTTTT.

The chain uses TRBV4-2 and TRBJ1-5; TRBD1 is a possible D gene (5 bases). The CDR3 covers 16 residues. Germline lookup yields CDR1 LGHNA and CDR2 YNFKEQ. Trimming stripped 1 base from V and 9 bases from J, with 19 bases between. The CDR3 is CASSQAVGSTGVPQHF. CDR3 nucleotide sequence: TGTGCCAGCAGCCAAGCCGTGGGCTCCACAGGCGTGCCCCAGCATTTT.

Points on this clone: This specimen includes other DNA sequences encoding the same CDR3. The rearrangement uses TRBV28 and TRBJ2-7; D unresolved. The germline V gene encodes CDR1 MDHEN and CDR2 SYDVKM. V was trimmed by 4 bases and J by 0 bases, leaving 7 bases between them. This CDR3 has 13 amino acids. The CDR3 bases are TGTGCCAGCAGTTCCGCAGGCTCCTACGAGCAGTACTTC. Residues: CASSSAGSYEQYF.

This rearrangement joins TRBV2 to TRBJ1-1; the D is unclear. Germline loops: CDR1 SNHLY, CDR2 FYNNEI. The V gene lost 6 bases and the J gene lost 4 bases, with 12 bases spanning the gap. CDR3 length equals 13 residues. This CDR3 reads CASRQTISTEAFF. The DNA of the CDR3 is TGTGCCAGCAGGCAGACAATTTCCACTGAAGCTTTCTTT. The whole variable domain, remainder taken from reference TRBV2 and TRBJ1-1, is EPEVTQTPSHQVTQMGQEVILRCVPISNHLYFYWYRQILGQKVEFLVSFYNNEISEKSEIFDDQFSVERPDGSNFTLKIRSTKLEDSAMYFCASRQTISTEAFFGQGTRLTVV.